A single sample is the source of the 19 T cell receptor beta chains below, sequenced in a study of T cells after yellow fever vaccination. One entry per CDR3 protein, called by TCRdb with MiXCR from the 5' RACE reads. The table has fewer than 400,000 distinct CDR3 sequences, about 10% seen once. The source was CD4+ T cells sorted from PBMCs, collected 45 days after the yellow fever booster vaccination. The receptors stem from a man younger than 30 who received the YFV17D yellow fever vaccine.

This clonotype was detected ten times or more. This rearrangement joins TRBV3-1 to TRBJ2-1; 7 bases line up with TRBD2. The CDR3 contains 15 residues. V shed 5 bases, J shed 6 bases, and the junction held 10 bases outside the gene matches. Per the germline V gene, CDR1 is LGHDT and CDR2 is YNNKEL (reference sequence). The chain's CDR3 is CASSSGTWGGNEQFF. The CDR3 DNA is TGTGCCAGCAGCTCCGGGACCTGGGGGGGCAATGAGCAGTTCTTC.

This clonotype appeared a few times. The chain combines TRBV5-4 with TRBJ2-3; D is unresolved. This CDR3 comprises 13 residues. Trimming removed 1 base at V and 5 bases at J, with 8 bases between. Germline values: CDR1 SGHNT, CDR2 YYREEE (reference sequence). The CDR3 nucleotides read TGTGCCAGCAGCTTGTGGAATGGAGATACGCAGTATTTT. Translated, it gives CASSLWNGDTQYF.

This clonotype has just a few counts. The genes are TRBV4-2 and TRBJ1-1; D is undetermined. The germline gives CDR1 LGHNA, CDR2 YNFKEQ. The V gene lost 2 bases and the J gene lost 4 bases, with 11 bases spanning the gap. CDR3 length equals 14 residues. The CDR3 DNA reads TGTGCCAGCAGCCAACCCGGCCGCGGCACTGAAGCTTTCTTT. This encodes CASSQPGRGTEAFF.

There are many counts of this clonotype. V gene TRBV29-1 combines with J gene TRBJ2-4, with D tentatively TRBD1 or TRBD2 (5 bases each). V was shortened by 1 base and J by 7 bases, with 11 bases between the two germline ends. Per germline, CDR1 SQVTM and CDR2 ANQGSEA. The CDR3 totals 13 residues. The CDR3 DNA follows: TGCAGCGTTGAAGTGACCCGGGACAACATTCAGTACTTC. Translated: CSVEVTRDNIQYF.

The chain uses TRBV5-4 and TRBJ2-7; 14 nucleotides match TRBD2. V trimming: 0 bases; J trimming: 10 bases; junction bases outside the gene matches: 9. There are 16 residues in the CDR3. Germline V lookup: CDR1 SGHNT, CDR2 YYREEE (reference sequence). CDR3 nucleotide sequence: TGTGCCAGCAGCTTGGGTGGACTAGCGGGGGGATTAGGACAGTACGTC. Translated: CASSLGGLAGGLGQYV.

This clonotype was seen only a few times. The CDR3 DNA reads TGTGCCAGCAGCTTAGCACAGGGGGCTCGCGGCTACACCTTC. Its translation is CASSLAQGARGYTF. The chain links TRBV7-2 to TRBJ1-2, with TRBD1 matching over 9 bases. The J segment lost 8 bases and the V segment lost 0 bases, leaving 4 bases of the junction unmatched. CDR3 length: 14 amino acids. Germline CDR1 SGHTA, CDR2 FQGNSA.

A few counts support this clonotype. The gene calls are TRBV5-1 and TRBJ2-7, with 12 bases identical to TRBD2. Germline values: CDR1 SGHRS, CDR2 YFSETQ. The J segment lost 5 bases and the V segment lost 1 base, leaving 4 bases of the junction unmatched. The CDR3 runs 15 residues. The CDR3 here is CASSLTGLAGHEQYF. CDR3 sequence (DNA): TGCGCCAGCAGCTTGACGGGACTAGCGGGCCACGAGCAGTACTTC.

J is TRBJ1-2 and V is TRBV7-2, with 9 bases fitting TRBD1. Germline V gene sequence: CDR1 SGHTA, CDR2 FQGNSA. The V segment lost 5 bases and the J segment 7 bases; nucleotides outside the gene matches: 11. This CDR3 spans 15 amino acids. The CDR3 loop reads CASSTGQGIYGGYTF. As DNA, the CDR3 is TGTGCCAGCAGCACGGGACAGGGTATATATGGTGGCTACACCTTC. Together with reference TRBV7-2 and TRBJ1-2, the CDR3 gives the full variable domain: GAGVSQSPSNKVTEKGKDVELRCDPISGHTALYWYRQSLGQGLEFLIYFQGNSAPDKSGLPSDRFSAERTGGSVSTLTIQRTQQEDSAVYLCASSTGQGIYGGYTFGSGTRLTVV.

This clonotype was found a few times. The chain employs TRBV6-5 and TRBJ2-7; 7 bases match TRBD1. The germline gives CDR1 MNHEY, CDR2 SVGAGI. The CDR3 consists of 16 residues. The V gene end was trimmed by 4 bases and the J gene end by 4 bases; junction bases not matched to a gene: 13. In DNA, the CDR3 is TGTGCCAGCAGTTTCCGCCCGACAGGGTCTAGGTACGAGCAGTACTTC. This gives the protein CASSFRPTGSRYEQYF.

This clonotype came up a few times. The chain couples TRBV2 to TRBJ2-1, with D uncertain. The CDR3 totals 14 residues. The V gene lost 7 bases and the J gene lost 0 bases, with 10 bases spanning the gap. Germline CDR1 and CDR2: SNHLY and FYNNEI. The DNA for the CDR3 is TGTGCCAGCAATCCGGTGAGCTCCTACAATGAGCAGTTCTTC. Protein sequence: CASNPVSSYNEQFF.

The chain carries TRBV7-2 and TRBJ2-2; perhaps TRBD2 as D (6 bases). Germline V gives CDR1 SGHTA, CDR2 FQGNSA. V was trimmed by 5 bases and J by 3 bases, leaving 10 bases between them. The CDR3 totals 14 residues. This CDR3 is CASSRETDTGELFF. The CDR3 DNA reads as TGTGCCAGCAGCCGGGAGACGGACACCGGGGAGCTGTTTTTT.

This clonotype has a handful of counts. The chain links TRBV20-1 to TRBJ2-7; perhaps TRBD1 as D (6 bases). V lost 3 bases and J 6 bases, leaving 12 bases between the germline ends. The germline gives CDR1 DFQATT, CDR2 SNEGSKA (reference sequence). The CDR3 has 12 residues. As DNA, the CDR3 is TGCAGTGCTAGTAAACAGGGACCCGAGCAGTACTTC. Translated: CSASKQGPEQYF.

This chain connects TRBV18 to TRBJ2-6, with a possible D match to TRBD2 (6 bases). CDR1 is KGHSH and CDR2 is LQKENI in the germline V gene. CDR3 size: 16 residues. Trimming took 2 bases from V and 2 from J, leaving 10 bases between them. The CDR3 loop reads CASSPVGEAGANVLTF. Written as DNA, the CDR3 is TGTGCCAGCTCACCAGTCGGGGAGGCTGGGGCCAACGTCCTGACTTTC.

This clonotype showed up many times. The J gene is TRBJ2-1, the V gene TRBV5-1, with D tentatively TRBD2 (6 bases). The germline V and J ends were trimmed by 1 base and 6 bases, with 8 bases remaining between them. Germline V gives CDR1 SGHRS, CDR2 YFSETQ. The CDR3 is 13 amino acids. CDR3 in amino acids: CASSLPAGNEQFF. For the CDR3, the DNA is TGCGCCAGCAGCTTGCCAGCGGGCAATGAGCAGTTCTTC.

The chain uses TRBV28 and TRBJ2-5; possibly TRBD1 or TRBD2 for D (5 bases each). Germline V CDR1 and CDR2: MDHEN, SYDVKM. CDR3 length equals 17 residues. V shed 5 bases and J shed 0 bases, with 19 bases lying between them. DNA of the CDR3: TGTGCCAGCAGTCTCGGCCCCCCGGGGACGTACCAAGAGACCCAGTACTTC. Translated: CASSLGPPGTYQETQYF.

This clonotype was recorded a few times. This sequence joins TRBV7-6 and TRBJ2-7; D perhaps matches TRBD2 (6 bases). This CDR3 comprises 14 residues. V lost 1 base, J lost 3 bases, and 10 bases lay in between. CDR1 and CDR2 (germline): SGHVS, FNYEAQ. CDR3 sequence: CASSLGREDYEQYF. CDR3 nucleotides: TGTGCCAGCAGCTTAGGCAGGGAGGACTACGAGCAGTACTTC.

In this sample, this clonotype turned up many times. This chain links TRBV20-1 with TRBJ2-7; 10 bases line up with TRBD1. The CDR3 extends over 16 amino acids. Germline CDR1 reads DFQATT; CDR2 reads SNEGSKA (reference sequence). V gave up 1 base and J gave up 3 bases; unmatched junction bases: 9. The CDR3 reads CSARGTGQGSLYEQYV. In nucleotides, the CDR3 is TGCAGTGCTAGAGGTACGGGACAGGGGTCCCTCTACGAGCAGTACGTC.

This chain connects TRBV30 to TRBJ1-2; 7 positions match TRBD1. The V gene's germline CDR1 is GTSNPN and CDR2 SVGIG (reference sequence). J gave up 4 bases and V 5 bases, and 10 bases lay outside the gene matches. The CDR3 consists of 14 residues. The CDR3 DNA follows: TGTGCCTGGGCCCCCGGGACAGTCGGCTATGGCTACACCTTC. Protein product: CAWAPGTVGYGYTF.

This clonotype turned up a few times. This chain connects TRBV20-1 to TRBJ2-5; TRBD1 is a possible D gene (5 bases). Germline CDR1 DFQATT, CDR2 SNEGSKA (reference sequence). The CDR3 runs to 16 residues. V lost 6 bases and J 4 bases, leaving 24 bases between the germline ends. The CDR3 nucleotides are TGCAGTGCCAACCCCCCTGGGGCCGCAGGGCGAGAGACCCAGTACTTC. Its translation is CSANPPGAAGRETQYF.